This passage covers 22 T cell receptor beta chains from one sample sequenced in a study of CD8+CD57+ T cells in acquired aplastic anemia. The TCR beta profiling, which covered VDJ combination and CDR3 sequence, was carried out using genomic DNA as the template. MiXCR, applied by TCRdb to the reads, yields one record per CDR3 protein. The repertoire holds about 260,000 distinct CDR3 sequences, with less than 85% as singletons. Sequencing involved patients with CD8+CD57+ cell expansion previously shown by flow cytometry. Sample: sorted CD4+, CD8+, or CD8+CD57+ T cells (not recorded which) from PBMCs. These TCRs come from a human donor with aplastic anemia.

The chain uses TRBV5-4 and TRBJ2-1, with D possibly being TRBD2 (6 bases). The CDR3 length is 13 residues. Germline CDR1 SGHNT, CDR2 YYREEE (reference sequence). V was trimmed by 5 bases and J by 8 bases, leaving 14 bases between them. In DNA, the CDR3 is TGTGCCAGCAGTGTAACTAGCAGCGATGAGCAGTTCTTC. Translation: CASSVTSSDEQFF.

On this clonotype: It is likely a read error, because the conserved phenylalanine at the end of the CDR3 is missing. The V gene is TRBV2, the J gene TRBJ2-3; TRBD1 or TRBD2 may be the D gene (6 bases each). Between the trimmed V and J ends, which lost 6 bases and 7 bases, there was a span of 17 bases. The CDR3 loop spans 14 amino acids. CDR1 and CDR2 from the germline V gene are SNHLY and FYNNEI. CDR3 sequence (DNA): TGTGCCAGCAGGTACGGGGGCGGAGACAATACGCAGTATTGC. The encoded protein is CASRYGGGDNTQYC.

CDR3 protein: CATSDLPAASTDTQYF. The CDR3 DNA is TGTGCCACCAGTGATTTGCCCGCGGCAAGCACAGATACGCAGTATTTT. The chain is built from TRBV24-1 and TRBJ2-3; D gene unclear. This CDR3 is built from 16 residues. V was pared by 0 bases and J by 0 bases, with 9 bases between. Per germline, CDR1 KGHDR and CDR2 SFDVKD.

In regard to this clonotype: The junction and the germline gene differ at one end; a read error may be behind it. The rearrangement links TRBV7-8 to TRBJ2-3, with D tentatively TRBD2 (6 bases). The CDR3 consists of 18 residues. Germline lookup yields CDR1 SGHVS and CDR2 FQNEAQ. The CDR3 reads CASSLAGGGGESKDTQYF. The CDR3 coding sequence is TGTGCCAGCAGCTTAGCGGGTGGCGGCGGGGAAAGCAAAGATACGCAGTATTTT.

With respect to this clonotype: A read error may account for a junction end that differs from germline. CDR3 protein: CASMAGDTGEPFF. The CDR3 DNA follows: TGTGCCAGCATGGCAGGGGACACCGGGGAGCCGTTTTTT. This sequence joins TRBV6-5 and TRBJ2-2; possibly TRBD1 for D (6 bases). The CDR3 has 13 residues. Germline lookup yields CDR1 MNHEY and CDR2 SVGAGI.

The V call is TRBV7-8, the J call TRBJ1-1; 8 nucleotides match TRBD1. CDR3 length equals 16 residues. J gave up 11 bases and V 3 bases, and 17 bases lay outside the gene matches. Germline values: CDR1 SGHVS, CDR2 FQNEAQ. The CDR3 loop reads CASSLAGGADNSYAFF. The CDR3 DNA is TGTGCCAGCAGCTTGGCAGGGGGCGCCGACAATAGCTACGCTTTCTTT.

This chain joins TRBV7-3 and TRBJ2-3; the D is unclear. V was clipped by 4 bases and J by 7 bases, with 3 bases between them. The CDR3 spans 10 residues. Germline CDR1 is SGHTA and CDR2 is FQGTGA. The CDR3 loop reads CASSSNTQYF. The CDR3 bases are TGTGCCAGCAGCTCAAATACGCAGTATTTT. The variable domain in full, with the rest retrieved from reference TRBV7-3 and TRBJ2-3, is GAGVSQTPSNKVTEKGKYVELRCDPISGHTALYWYRQSLGQGPEFLIYFQGTGAADDSGLPNDRFFAVRPEGSVSTLKIQRTERGDSAVYLCASSSNTQYFGPGTRLTVL.

The chain is built from TRBV5-8 and TRBJ1-1, with 9 bases aligning to TRBD1. Trimming at V came to 4 bases and at J to 3 bases, leaving 7 bases not matched to a gene. The germline gives CDR1 SGHTS, CDR2 YDEGEE. This CDR3 has 15 residues. CDR3 sequence: CASSIPRTGDTEAFF. CDR3 in DNA: TGTGCCAGCAGCATCCCCAGGACAGGGGACACTGAAGCTTTCTTT.

About this clonotype: A much larger clone differs by one base, so this may be a read error. This chain connects TRBV9 to TRBJ2-3, with 7 bases aligning to TRBD2. The CDR3 consists of 14 residues. Trimming took 3 bases from V and 6 from J; bases not matched to a gene: 7. Germline V lookup: CDR1 SGDLS, CDR2 YYNGEE. This CDR3 is CASSGGGGPDTQYF. The CDR3 nucleotides are TGTGCCAGCAGCGGGGGGGGAGGTCCCGATACGCAGTATTTT.

This clonotype was seen only a few times. The chain carries TRBV25-1 and TRBJ1-6; 7 bases match TRBD1. Trimming cost V 4 bases and J 9 bases; bases outside gene matches: 12. This CDR3 contains 16 residues. CDR1 and CDR2 from the germline V gene are MGHDK and SYGVNS. CDR3 sequence: CASSAPTGNLLSPLHF. Here the CDR3 DNA reads TGTGCCAGCAGTGCACCGACAGGGAACCTACTTTCACCCCTCCACTTT.

Notes on this clonotype: The germline gene is not matched at one end of the junction; a read error may be the cause. This sequence joins TRBV11-3 and TRBJ1-2; perhaps TRBD1 as D (6 bases). The CDR3 has 15 residues. The germline V gene has CDR1 SGHNT and CDR2 YENEEA. The CDR3: CASSLTLRGYYGYTF. For the CDR3, the DNA is TGTGCCAGCAGCTTAACTCTGAGGGGGTACTACGGCTACACCTTC. Combining the CDR3 with reference TRBV11-3 and TRBJ1-2 gives the whole variable domain EAGVVQSPRYKIIEKKQPVAFWCNPISGHNTLYWYLQNLGQGPELLIRYENEEAVDDSQLPKDRFSAERLKGVDSTLKIQPAELGDSAVYLCASSLTLRGYYGYTFGSGTRLTVV.

The rearrangement uses TRBV7-9 and TRBJ1-2; D possibly corresponds to TRBD1 (6 bases). The germline CDR1 and CDR2 sequences are SEHNR and FQNEAQ (reference sequence). Trimming removed 5 bases from V and 10 bases from J, with 26 bases in between. The CDR3 has 16 residues. The CDR3, as DNA: TGTGCCAGCAGCCCACGGCACAGGGCCTTGGCCAAGGCCTACACCTTC. Translation gives CASSPRHRALAKAYTF.

This chain links TRBV9 with TRBJ2-7; 7 bases map to TRBD1. The germline V gene has CDR1 SGDLS and CDR2 YYNGEE. Trimming removed 7 bases from V and 6 bases from J; junction bases left unmatched: 10. This CDR3 contains 13 residues. CDR3 protein: CASSQTGVAEQYF. CDR3 DNA: TGTGCCAGCTCCCAAACAGGGGTCGCCGAGCAGTACTTC.

The chain couples TRBV19 to TRBJ1-1; D uncertain. The CDR3 extends over 15 amino acids. Germline CDR1 reads LNHDA; CDR2 reads SQIVND (reference sequence). With 1 base removed from V and 11 bases from J, the gap between germline ends came to 20 bases. This CDR3 reads CASSIAITAYNEAFF. The CDR3 DNA is TGTGCCAGTAGTATAGCTATAACAGCCTACAATGAGGCTTTCTTT.

With respect to this clonotype: The CDR3 carries no conserved terminal phenylalanine or tryptophan, so it likely arises from a read error. The limits of the CDR3 on the DNA are not certain, so only TCRdb's listed CDR3 is given. V gene TRBV7-8 combines with J gene TRBJ2-5; the table calls TRBD2, which could not be checked here. In germline, CDR1 is SGHVS, CDR2 FQNEAQ. The CDR3 has 12 residues if both end residues are counted. CDR3 amino acids: CASSLARETESQ.

Note on this clonotype: This likely comes from a read error, as the CDR3 has no conserved phenylalanine or tryptophan at its end. Because the CDR3's place on the DNA is in doubt, the DNA is left out and the CDR3 is given as listed by TCRdb. The chain combines TRBV7-2 with TRBJ2-3. The V gene's germline CDR1 is SGHTA and CDR2 FQGNSA. Inclusive of both ends, the CDR3 amounts to 13 amino acids. CDR3: CASSVGGTRTWCL.

The rearrangement uses TRBV7-8 and TRBJ2-7, with TRBD1 matching 7 bases. In germline, CDR1 is SGHVS, CDR2 FQNEAQ. The CDR3 spans 18 residues. The CDR3 spells CASSFHPDGTARYYEPYV. The CDR3 nucleotides read TGTGCCAGCAGCTTTCATCCAGACGGGACAGCCCGTTACTACGAGCCGTACGTC.

The CDR3 loop reads CASGRGVGSDTQYF. The CDR3 coding sequence is TGTGCCAGCGGCAGAGGCGTCGGGTCAGATACGCAGTATTTT. The chain is built from TRBV15 and TRBJ2-3; no definite D call. Germline CDR1 LNHNV, CDR2 YYDKDF (reference sequence). This CDR3 spans 14 amino acids. Deletions cut 10 bases from V and 4 bases from J, with 18 bases between. Together with reference TRBV15 and TRBJ2-3, the CDR3 gives the full variable domain: DAMVIQNPRYQVTQFGKPVTLSCSQTLNHNVMYWYQQKSSQAPKLLFHYYDKDFNNEADTPDNFQSRRPNTSFCFLDIRSPGLGDTAMYLCASGRGVGSDTQYFGPGTRLTVL.

This clonotype was counted ten times or more. This chain uses TRBV5-8 with TRBJ2-1; 7 bases align to TRBD2. The CDR3 is 14 amino acids. V lost 7 bases and J lost 2; bases outside the gene matches: 6. CDR1 and CDR2 (germline): SGHTS, YDEGEE. The CDR3 sequence is CASGGGEAYNEQFF. Here the CDR3 DNA reads TGTGCCAGCGGGGGGGGGGAGGCCTACAATGAGCAGTTCTTC.

Remarks on this clonotype: The junction does not match germline at one end; this may be a read error. CDR3 sequence reads: CASSIAVGGNTEHFF. As DNA, the CDR3 is TGTGCCAGCAGTATAGCGGTGGGAGGCAACACTGAGCATTTCTTC. The chain couples TRBV19 to TRBJ1-1; D call uncertain. The germline gives CDR1 LNHDA, CDR2 SQIVND (reference sequence). The CDR3 spans 15 residues.

This chain uses TRBV5-8 with TRBJ2-3; D may be TRBD1 (5 bases). V was shortened by 4 bases and J by 4 bases, with 16 bases between the two germline ends. Per germline, CDR1 SGHTS and CDR2 YDEGEE. This CDR3 has 15 amino acids. The CDR3 loop is CASSVGRTRADTQYF. For the CDR3, the DNA is TGTGCCAGCAGCGTAGGTAGGACACGAGCAGATACGCAGTATTTT.

As regards this clonotype: An end of the junction differs from the germline gene, which may be a read error. The chain couples TRBV20-1 to TRBJ1-1; TRBD1 might be the D (6 bases). The germline CDR1 and CDR2 sequences are DFQATT and SNEGSKA (reference sequence). This CDR3 contains 11 residues. The DNA for the CDR3 is TGTAGTGGTTCGTTCGACAGGGAAGCTTTCTTT. It encodes CSGSFDREAFF.